By its share, the clone carrying this T cell receptor beta chain is medium-sized. Antigen: not known. The data were taken from a study of a mutant IDH1 vaccine in newly diagnosed glioma. Study-level information: Treated patients had a mean age of about 44 years and a sex split that was around 62% male and 37.5% female. Earlier therapy was either radiotherapy, temozolomide, or both, and most got both.

Trimming at V came to 5 bases and at J to 5 bases, leaving 9 bases not matched to a gene. Per germline, CDR1 WNHNN and CDR2 SYGVQD (reference sequence). CDR3 length equals 15 residues. Produced via immunoSEQ multiplex PCR; TCRdb's table is partial and in-frame only. The repertoire holds around 50,000 clones, with about 90% as singletons. Described time point: week 5, during vaccination. A single vaccine dose contained 300 ug of mutant IDH1 20-mer peptide, and topical imiquimod was used with it. This specimen was PBMCs, taken from a glioma patient whose treatment included an IDH1 peptide vaccine. The clonotype comes from a woman aged 40 to 55 with glioma. The J gene is TRBJ2-7, the V gene TRBV10-1, with 10 nucleotides matching TRBD2. CDR3 loop: CASSLASGSMNEQYF. DNA for the CDR3: TGCGCCAGCAGTTTGGCTAGCGGGAGTATGAACGAGCAGTACTTC.